This T cell receptor (beta chain) was sequenced in a study of beta chain features in type 1 diabetes listed by TCRdb under 2018. Looking at the study overall: Patients and healthy donors did not differ in mean age, gender distribution, total cell number or subset yield. Across all samples, approximately 98,000,000 sorted cells were examined, and cell number per subset correlated strongly with RNA yield. In the study, recently diagnosed type 1 diabetes patients and matched healthy donors were compared on the TCRB repertoires of their sorted circulating CD4+ T cell subsets. Naive and central memory subsets were obtained from all 30 or so donors, but regulatory and stem cell-like memory subsets were isolated from only 8 patients and roughly 8 healthy donors. The full study reports these points: Naive, central memory and regulatory TCRB repertoires appeared to be more alike among patients than among healthy donors. Fewer insertions and more nucleotide deletions at VDJ recombination sites were observed in patients with type 1 diabetes, implying thymic rearrangement abnormalities. Because the HLA sub-analyses included only small numbers of individuals, any influence of HLA type on TCRB rearrangement was left unresolved. Shorter templates might have been favored by PCR, but patient and control samples were amplified and corrected together, so both groups would have been affected equally by any skew. Because cDNA rather than genomic DNA was sequenced, highly expressing activated cells could have been over-represented, although no difference in activation and CD3 levels was found between groups. Type 1 diabetes patients showed a moderate but significant shortening of TCRB CDR3 length in all four CD4+ subsets.

From each donor, a single peripheral blood sample of around 0.12 L on average was drawn into heparinised tubes. A BD FACSAria II and a panel including CD45RO, CCR7, CD25, CD127, CD95 and CD27 were used to sort naive, central memory, regulatory and stem cell-like memory CD4+ T cells. Purity was above 95% for every sorted population. Right away, PBMCs were isolated by Lymphoprep density gradient centrifugation and were stained directly, with no culture step. To minimize batch effects, samples were stained and sorted in pairs, one healthy donor with one patient per experiment. Trimming takes 8 bases from V and 3 bases from J, and the germline ends sit 12 bases apart. CDR1 and CDR2 are drawn from the germline V gene (reference sequence): SEHNR, FQNEAQ. From the cysteine up to the phenylalanine, the CDR3 has a length of 13 residues. The sequence is cut down to CDR3 DNA, 39 bases in frame from base 1. On this clone: Its antigen target is currently unknown. No much larger clone exists at a distance of one base, and base qualities are not known.

All of the isolated RNA was reverse transcribed with the High Capacity cDNA Reverse Transcription Kit, so expressed TCRB transcripts were sequenced. Deep immunoSEQ sequencing was applied to naive, central memory and regulatory T cell samples, giving an average of around 4 million total reads per sample. After sorted cells were lysed in RLT buffer, RNA was extracted with DNase-treated RNeasy Micro or Mini kits, with the choice depending on cell number. Each cell subset was processed separately to prevent cross-contamination, with patient and healthy donor samples processed together. TCRB sequences were amplified from cDNA with the immunoSEQ multiplex PCR, producing 87-bp fragments spanning the CDR3 region. Sequencing of the amplicons was performed on the Illumina HiSeq platform. The source study handled its data this way. PCR bias was corrected computationally using synthetic template baselines, and reads within Hamming distance 2 were collapsed, with unmergeable singletons discarded. By aligning reads against IMGT, V, D and J genes, CDR3 length, and insertions or deletions at six rearrangement sites were assigned. Clonotype counts were normalized to sorted cell number within each subset before computing true diversity and Gini coefficients with the tcR R package. Repertoire sharing was quantified using the overlap coefficient calculated on TCRB nucleotide sequences. As a proxy for the pre-selection repertoire, out-of-frame TCRB sequences from naive cells were analyzed. This immuneACCESS table, as held by TCRdb, lists in-frame sequences with V and J called but not all clones. Of the missing ones, under half trace to an unresolved V gene in checked studies; the others have no known cause. Clone size and V and J calls were adopted from that table, with D and trimming inferred from the DNA. The sample table contains hundreds of thousands of clones; only one count was recorded for about an eighth of them. 0.045% to 0.05% of the sample lies in the top ten.

The receptor comes from a woman between 18 and 29 years old in good health. The rearranged chain carries TRBV7-9 and TRBJ2-3; TRBD2 is perhaps the D gene, given 6 matching bases. The sample consisted of naive CD4+ T cells from blood. The cell subset or site label, as the study defines it: true naive CD4+ T cells. The nucleotide sequence is TGTGCCAGCCGTCTCGGGACTACAGATACGCAGTATTTT. This yields the protein CASRLGTTDTQYF.